The 23 T cell receptor beta chains below were found in one sample sequenced in a study of Ad26.COV2.S vaccination and SARS-CoV-2 variants. Profiled with immunoSEQ multiplex PCR; TCRdb holds only in-frame clones, not every one. Of 400,000 to 500,000 clones listed, 89% were seen once; the top ten hold approximately 2.5%. Noted treatment: approximately 18 received Ad26.COV2.S at low or high dose, single or two shots; about 5 received placebo; per-sample allocation not given. The samples date from day 63 after the first vaccine or placebo injection. The material sequenced was peripheral blood, taken in a trial of Ad26.COV2.S vaccine versus placebo. The receptor set was obtained from a person between 18 and 65 years old who received the Ad26.COV2.S COVID-19 vaccine or a placebo.

Here the CDR3 reads CASSGADRVDYTF. CDR3 nucleotides: TGTGCCAGCAGTGGGGCTGACAGGGTAGACTACACCTTC. This rearrangement joins TRBV6-6 to TRBJ1-2; TRBD1 matches at 7 bases. Germline trimming cut 5 bases from V and 10 bases from J; bases unmatched to any gene: 10. Germline lookup yields CDR1 MNHNY and CDR2 SVGAGI (reference sequence). This CDR3 comprises 13 residues.

The sample holds one count of this clone. As DNA, the CDR3 is TGTGCCAGCAGCTTATCGAGACACTTGAACACTGAAGCTTTCTTT. Amino acids: CASSLSRHLNTEAFF. The chain employs TRBV7-9 and TRBJ1-1; D is unresolved. The CDR3 is 15 residues long. Trimming pared 2 bases from V and 0 bases from J, leaving 10 bases between. Germline CDR1 and CDR2: SEHNR and FQNEAQ (reference sequence).

The rearrangement joins TRBV6-2 or TRBV6-3 to TRBJ1-1; D possibly corresponds to TRBD1 (6 bases). Trimming took 0 bases from V and 0 from J, leaving 11 bases between them. The CDR3 has 16 amino acids. Germline CDR1 reads MNHEY; CDR2 reads SVGEGT. The CDR3 spells CASSYSRDIMNTEAFF. DNA of the CDR3: TGTGCCAGCAGTTACTCACGGGACATTATGAACACTGAAGCTTTCTTT.

The chain employs TRBV30 and TRBJ1-4, with TRBD1 identical over 9 bases. Germline loops: CDR1 GTSNPN, CDR2 SVGIG (reference sequence). With 7 bases clipped from V and 2 bases from J, the junction kept 5 bases outside the gene matches. The CDR3 length is 14 residues. CDR3 sequence (DNA): TGTGCCTCACACAGGGGGCTGACTAATGAAAAACTGTTTTTT. Protein product: CASHRGLTNEKLFF.

This clone was seen only once. This rearrangement joins TRBV19 to TRBJ1-3; no firm D call. Trimming removed 0 bases from V and 2 bases from J, with 8 bases in between. Germline V gene sequence: CDR1 LNHDA, CDR2 SQIVND (reference sequence). CDR3 size: 15 residues. Written as DNA, the CDR3 is TGTGCCAGTAGTATAGATCAAGGGCCTGGAAACACCATATATTTT. Translated, it gives CASSIDQGPGNTIYF.

In nucleotides, the CDR3 is TGTGCCAGCAGTTACGCCGGGGTTAACTATGGCTACACCTTC. This gives the protein CASSYAGVNYGYTF. The V gene is TRBV6-6, the J gene TRBJ1-2, with D uncertain. CDR3 length: 14 amino acids. Trimming cost V 2 bases and J 1 base, with 8 bases left between them. Germline lookup yields CDR1 MNHNY and CDR2 SVGAGI (reference sequence).

This clone appeared once. This sequence joins TRBV28 and TRBJ2-1, with TRBD1 identical over 11 bases. Trimming removed 8 bases from V and 5 bases from J; junction bases left unmatched: 11. Germline CDR1 and CDR2: MDHEN and SYDVKM. The CDR3 totals 16 residues. CDR3 residues: CASWGFRDRGDNEQFF. The CDR3 DNA sequence: TGTGCCAGCTGGGGCTTCCGGGACAGGGGGGACAATGAGCAGTTCTTC.

This clone has only a few counts. The CDR3 sequence: CATSDSTSGSSGWNEQFF. The DNA for the CDR3 is TGTGCCACCAGTGATTCGACTAGCGGGAGCTCAGGATGGAATGAGCAGTTCTTC. The chain uses TRBV24-1 and TRBJ2-1, with 12 bases aligning to TRBD2. The trim removed 2 bases at V and 7 bases at J, leaving 11 bases unmatched. Germline assignment: CDR1 KGHDR and CDR2 SFDVKD. CDR3 length: 18 residues.

The gene calls are TRBV15 and TRBJ1-4; D perhaps matches TRBD1 (6 bases). Germline V lookup: CDR1 LNHNV, CDR2 YYDKDF (reference sequence). The V end was cut by 9 bases, the J end by 4 bases, with 12 bases between. This CDR3 region has 13 residues. The CDR3 protein is CATQGQINEKLFF. Written as DNA, the CDR3 is TGTGCCACGCAGGGACAAATTAATGAAAAACTGTTTTTT.

This chain connects TRBV29-1 to TRBJ1-2; tentative D call: TRBD1 (5 bases). V lost 7 bases to trimming and J lost 4 bases, with 13 bases between them. The CDR3 runs to 12 residues. Germline-derived CDR1 and CDR2 are SQVTM and ANQGSEA. The CDR3 region is CSAGGDLYGYTF. The DNA for the CDR3 is TGCAGCGCCGGAGGGGATCTCTATGGCTACACCTTC.

About this clone: Other DNA sequences in this specimen translate into the identical CDR3. The rearrangement joins TRBV11-1 to TRBJ2-3; D not certain. Per germline, CDR1 SGHAT and CDR2 FQDESV (reference sequence). This CDR3 comprises 13 residues. The ends were cut back, 1 base at V and 1 base at J, with 3 bases in the middle. This chain's CDR3 is CASSLGGTDTQYF. The CDR3, as DNA: TGTGCCAGCAGCTTAGGGGGCACAGATACGCAGTATTTT.

This sequence joins TRBV5-4 and TRBJ2-2, with TRBD1 matching over 9 bases. The CDR3 has 17 amino acids. Germline V gene data show CDR1 as SGHNT and CDR2 as YYREEE (reference sequence). Trimming cost V 2 bases and J 4 bases; bases outside gene matches: 9. The CDR3 protein is CASSFETGGAGTGELFF. CDR3 in DNA: TGTGCCAGCAGCTTCGAAACAGGGGGCGCGGGCACCGGGGAGCTGTTTTTT. Full variable domain (remainder filled in from reference TRBV5-4 and TRBJ2-2): ETGVTQSPTHLIKTRGQQVTLRCSSQSGHNTVSWYQQALGQGPQFIFQYYREEENGRGNFPPRFSGLQFPNYSSELNVNALELDDSALYLCASSFETGGAGTGELFFGEGSRLTVL.

The chain is built from TRBV4-2 and TRBJ1-1; TRBD1 aligns across 11 bases. Losses at the gene ends were 1 base for V and 11 bases for J; bases not matched to a gene: 6. Germline lookup yields CDR1 LGHNA and CDR2 YNFKEQ. CDR3 size: 14 residues. The CDR3 sequence is CASSQGTGGVGAFF. DNA for the CDR3: TGTGCCAGCAGCCAAGGGACAGGGGGCGTAGGGGCTTTCTTT.

The CDR3 here is CASKRPAGVEDTQYF. The CDR3 nucleotides read TGTGCCAGTAAGCGGCCAGCGGGAGTCGAAGATACGCAGTATTTT. The chain is built from TRBV19 and TRBJ2-3; 8 bases line up with TRBD2. The germline V gene encodes CDR1 LNHDA and CDR2 SQIVND (reference sequence). Unmatched junction bases numbered 11, after V lost 7 bases and J lost 5 bases. The CDR3 runs to 15 residues.

DNA for the CDR3: TGTGCCAGCAGTAGAGGACTAGCGGGAGGGAGCTCCTACAATGAGCAGTTCTTC. Protein sequence: CASSRGLAGGSSYNEQFF. V gene TRBV7-9 combines with J gene TRBJ2-1; 15 nucleotides agree with TRBD2. The CDR3 length is 18 residues. The V and J ends lost 6 bases and 0 bases, in that order; junction bases with no gene match: 6. Germline V CDR1 and CDR2: SEHNR, FQNEAQ (reference sequence).

This rearrangement joins TRBV18 to TRBJ1-2, with 7 bases identical to TRBD1. The V gene end was trimmed by 0 bases and the J gene end by 3 bases; junction bases not matched to a gene: 4. Germline-derived CDR1 and CDR2 are KGHSH and LQKENI. The CDR3 loop spans 15 amino acids. As DNA, the CDR3 is TGTGCCAGCTCACCACCGACAGGGCCGGACTATGGCTACACCTTC. Its translation: CASSPPTGPDYGYTF.

The chain is built from TRBV6-2 or TRBV6-3 and TRBJ1-4; TRBD1 agrees at 7 bases. Losses at the gene ends were 4 bases for V and 7 bases for J; bases not matched to a gene: 21. The CDR3 is made up of 19 amino acids. Germline loops: CDR1 MNHEY, CDR2 SVGEGT. CDR3 in DNA: TGTGCCAGCAGTTCTCCCGGGACAGCGAAGAAGGGGAAGATTGAAAAACTGTTTTTT. Protein: CASSSPGTAKKGKIEKLFF.

The J gene is TRBJ2-1, the V gene TRBV2; D call uncertain. Per the germline V gene, CDR1 is SNHLY and CDR2 is FYNNEI. This CDR3 has 14 residues. V lost 6 bases and J lost 6, with 15 bases in between. Here the CDR3 reads CASSPYRNLNEQFF. The CDR3 DNA reads TGTGCCAGCAGCCCATACAGAAACCTCAATGAGCAGTTCTTC.

The V gene is TRBV7-9, the J gene TRBJ1-1; TRBD1 agrees at 9 bases. This CDR3 region has 14 residues. J was trimmed by 5 bases and V by 5 bases; bases with no gene match: 6. The germline gives CDR1 SEHNR, CDR2 FQNEAQ (reference sequence). CDR3 residues: CASSHRDRGTEAFF. Here the CDR3 DNA reads TGTGCCAGCAGCCACCGAGACAGGGGGACTGAAGCTTTCTTT.

V is TRBV24-1 and J is TRBJ2-3, with no clear D. The CDR3 totals 14 residues. Germline V gene data show CDR1 as KGHDR and CDR2 as SFDVKD. Trimming took off 4 bases at V and 6 bases at J, with 13 bases between the two ends. Written as DNA, the CDR3 is TGTGCCACCAGTGACCCGACTGGCCGCGATACGCAGTATTTT. It yields the protein CATSDPTGRDTQYF.

The chain carries TRBV7-3 and TRBJ2-4; no clear D gene. The CDR3 spans 13 residues. V was pared by 2 bases and J by 9 bases, with 11 bases between. The germline V gene encodes CDR1 SGHTA and CDR2 FQGTGA. In DNA, the CDR3 is TGTGCCAGCAGCTTACGACCGTCCTCCATTCAGTACTTC. Its protein product is CASSLRPSSIQYF.

In this sample, this clone turned up once. J is TRBJ2-2 and V is TRBV9; D gene uncertain. Germline CDR1 SGDLS, CDR2 YYNGEE. This CDR3 has 15 amino acids. Trimming shortened V by 4 bases and J by 0 bases, and 10 bases separated the two germline ends. DNA of the CDR3: TGTGCCAGCAGCCCCCGCGGAACGAACACCGGGGAGCTGTTTTTT. Translating it yields CASSPRGTNTGELFF.

The gene calls are TRBV29-1 and TRBJ2-1; tentatively, D is TRBD1 or TRBD2 (6 bases each). There are 15 residues in the CDR3. V gave up 0 bases and J gave up 6 bases, with 15 bases separating them. CDR1 and CDR2 (germline): SQVTM, ANQGSEA. CDR3 in amino acids: CSVEEEWGAFNEQFF. The CDR3, as DNA: TGCAGCGTTGAAGAGGAGTGGGGGGCATTCAATGAGCAGTTCTTC.